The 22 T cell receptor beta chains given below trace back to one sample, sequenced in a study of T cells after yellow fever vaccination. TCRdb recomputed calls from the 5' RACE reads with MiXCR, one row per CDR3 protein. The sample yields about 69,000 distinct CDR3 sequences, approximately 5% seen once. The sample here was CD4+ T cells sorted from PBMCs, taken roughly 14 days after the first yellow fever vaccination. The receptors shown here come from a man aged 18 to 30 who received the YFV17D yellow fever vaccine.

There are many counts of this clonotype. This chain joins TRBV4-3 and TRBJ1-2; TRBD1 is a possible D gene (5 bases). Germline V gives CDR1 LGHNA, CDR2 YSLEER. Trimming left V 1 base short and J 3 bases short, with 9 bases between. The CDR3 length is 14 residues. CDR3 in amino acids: CASSQAWGDYGYTF. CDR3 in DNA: TGCGCCAGCAGCCAAGCTTGGGGGGACTATGGCTACACCTTC.

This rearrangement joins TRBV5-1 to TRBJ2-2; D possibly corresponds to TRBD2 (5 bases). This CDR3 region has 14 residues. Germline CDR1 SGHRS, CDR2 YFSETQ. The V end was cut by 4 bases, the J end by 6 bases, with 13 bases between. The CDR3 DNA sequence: TGCGCCAGCAGCCCCAACGCGGGCTCCGGGGAGCTGTTTTTT. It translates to CASSPNAGSGELFF.

DNA of the CDR3: TGTGCCAGCAGTTTACACCCGGGGACTAGCGTTAGGAATGAGCAGTTCTTC. Translating gives CASSLHPGTSVRNEQFF. The chain uses TRBV27 and TRBJ2-1; 10 bases match TRBD2. The V gene's germline CDR1 is MNHEY and CDR2 SMNVEV (reference sequence). The CDR3 spans 17 residues. J was trimmed by 7 bases and V by 2 bases; bases with no gene match: 11.

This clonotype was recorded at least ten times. CDR3 residues: CASSQDLGGVLSGYTF. DNA for the CDR3: TGCGCCAGCAGCCAAGATCTGGGGGGCGTTCTCTCTGGCTACACCTTC. The chain is built from TRBV4-3 and TRBJ1-2; a possible D gene is TRBD1 (6 bases). Trimming left V 0 bases short and J 7 bases short, with 18 bases between. In germline, CDR1 is LGHNA, CDR2 YSLEER. The CDR3 is 16 amino acids.

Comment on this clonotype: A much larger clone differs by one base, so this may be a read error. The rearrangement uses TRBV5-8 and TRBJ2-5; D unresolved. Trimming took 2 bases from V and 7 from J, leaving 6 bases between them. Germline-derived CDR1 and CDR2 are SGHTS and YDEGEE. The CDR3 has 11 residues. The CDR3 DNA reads TGTGCCAGCAGCTTAAGGAGGACCCAGTACTTC. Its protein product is CASSLRRTQYF.

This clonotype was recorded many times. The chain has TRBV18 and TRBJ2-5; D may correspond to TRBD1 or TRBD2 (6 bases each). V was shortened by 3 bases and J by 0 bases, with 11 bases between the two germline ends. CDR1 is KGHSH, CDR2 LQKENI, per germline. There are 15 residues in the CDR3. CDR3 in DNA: TGTGCCAGCTCACCCTCGAGGGGGGACCAAGAGACCCAGTACTTC. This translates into CASSPSRGDQETQYF.

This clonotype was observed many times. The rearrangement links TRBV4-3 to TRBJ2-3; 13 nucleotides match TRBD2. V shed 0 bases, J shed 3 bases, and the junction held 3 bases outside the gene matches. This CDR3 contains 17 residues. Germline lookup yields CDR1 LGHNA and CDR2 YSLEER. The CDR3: CASSQDRTSGGTDTQYF. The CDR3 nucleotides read TGCGCCAGCAGCCAAGATCGGACTAGCGGGGGTACAGATACGCAGTATTTT.

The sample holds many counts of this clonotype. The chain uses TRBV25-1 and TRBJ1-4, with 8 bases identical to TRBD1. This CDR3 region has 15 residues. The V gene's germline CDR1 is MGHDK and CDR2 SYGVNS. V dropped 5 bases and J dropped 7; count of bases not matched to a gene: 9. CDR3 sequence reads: CASSPLDRESEKLFF. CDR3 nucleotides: TGTGCCAGCAGTCCCCTGGACAGGGAATCTGAAAAACTGTTTTTT. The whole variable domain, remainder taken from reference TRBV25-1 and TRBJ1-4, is EADIYQTPRYLVIGTGKKITLECSQTMGHDKMYWYQQDPGMELHLIHYSYGVNSTEKGDLSSESTVSRIRTEHFPLTLESARPSHTSQYLCASSPLDRESEKLFFGSGTQLSVL.

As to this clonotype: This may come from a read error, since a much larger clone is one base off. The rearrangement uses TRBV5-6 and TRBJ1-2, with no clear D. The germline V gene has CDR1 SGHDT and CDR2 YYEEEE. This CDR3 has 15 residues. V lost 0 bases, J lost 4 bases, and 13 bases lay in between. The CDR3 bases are TGTGCCAGCAGCTTGGGAACAACCGAACTCTATGGCTACACCTTC. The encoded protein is CASSLGTTELYGYTF.

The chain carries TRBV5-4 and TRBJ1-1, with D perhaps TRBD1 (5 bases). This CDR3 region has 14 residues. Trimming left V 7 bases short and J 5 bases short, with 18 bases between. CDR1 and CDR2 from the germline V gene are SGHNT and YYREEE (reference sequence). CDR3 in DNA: TGTGCCAGCGGTGAGATGGGGGTGTCGACTGAAGCTTTCTTT. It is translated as CASGEMGVSTEAFF.

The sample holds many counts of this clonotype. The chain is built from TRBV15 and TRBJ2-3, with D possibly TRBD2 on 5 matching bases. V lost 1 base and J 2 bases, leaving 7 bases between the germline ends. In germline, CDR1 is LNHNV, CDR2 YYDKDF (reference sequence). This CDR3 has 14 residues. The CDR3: CATSRASPTDTQYF. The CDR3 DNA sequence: TGTGCCACCAGCAGAGCTAGCCCCACAGATACGCAGTATTTT.

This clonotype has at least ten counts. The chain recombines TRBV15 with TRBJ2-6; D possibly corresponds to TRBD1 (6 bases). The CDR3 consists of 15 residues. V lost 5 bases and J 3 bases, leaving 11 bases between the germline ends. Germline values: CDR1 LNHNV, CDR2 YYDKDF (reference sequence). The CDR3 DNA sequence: TGTGCCACCAGCTGGGGGCTATTTGGGGCCAACGTCCTGACTTTC. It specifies CATSWGLFGANVLTF.

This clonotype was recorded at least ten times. The CDR3: CASSLNQPLAYLGWETQYF. The DNA for the CDR3 is TGTGCCAGCAGCTTAAACCAGCCCCTCGCGTATCTGGGTTGGGAGACCCAGTACTTC. The chain couples TRBV11-2 to TRBJ2-5; D call uncertain. Germline V CDR1 and CDR2: SGHAT, FQNNGV. The germline V and J ends were trimmed by 2 bases and 5 bases, with 27 bases remaining between them. The CDR3 has 19 residues.

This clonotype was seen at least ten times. DNA of the CDR3: TGCGCCAGCAGCGGAAAGGGGGCTGCTTTCTTT. This codes for CASSGKGAAFF. The V gene is TRBV5-1, the J gene TRBJ1-1; 7 nucleotides match TRBD1. V lost 4 bases, J lost 11 bases, and 5 bases stayed unmatched. The CDR3 is 11 residues long. Germline CDR1 and CDR2: SGHRS and YFSETQ.

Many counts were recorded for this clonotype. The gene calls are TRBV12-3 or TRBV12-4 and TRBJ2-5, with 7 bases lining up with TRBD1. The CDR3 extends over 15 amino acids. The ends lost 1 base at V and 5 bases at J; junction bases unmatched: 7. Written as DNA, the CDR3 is TGTGCCAGCAGTTTAGTCCAGGGGGTAGTGGAGACCCAGTACTTC. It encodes CASSLVQGVVETQYF.

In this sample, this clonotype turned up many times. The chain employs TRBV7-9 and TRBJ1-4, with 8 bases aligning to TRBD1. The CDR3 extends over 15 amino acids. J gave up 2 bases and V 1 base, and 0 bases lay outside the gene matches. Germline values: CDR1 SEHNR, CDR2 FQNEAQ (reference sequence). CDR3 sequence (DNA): TGTGCCAGCAGCTTAGGGACAGGGACTAATGAAAAACTGTTTTTT. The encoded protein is CASSLGTGTNEKLFF.

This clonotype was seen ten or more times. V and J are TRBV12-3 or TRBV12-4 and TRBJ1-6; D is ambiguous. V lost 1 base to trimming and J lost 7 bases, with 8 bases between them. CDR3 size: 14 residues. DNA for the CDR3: TGTGCCAGCAGTTTAGGCAGCTTAAATTCACCCCTCCACTTT. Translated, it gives CASSLGSLNSPLHF.

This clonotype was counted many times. The DNA for the CDR3 is TGTGCCAGCAGACGGACAGGCGGGATCGAAAAACTGTTTTTT. It specifies CASRRTGGIEKLFF. V is TRBV6-2 or TRBV6-3 and J is TRBJ1-4, with TRBD1 identical over 7 bases. This CDR3 spans 14 amino acids. Per the germline V gene, CDR1 is MNHEY and CDR2 is SVGEGT. Trimming removed 6 bases from V and 8 bases from J; junction bases left unmatched: 9.

As DNA, the CDR3 is TGTGGGGCCAGTGATTGGGGACAGGGATACACAGATACGCAGTATTTT. Encoded protein: CGASDWGQGYTDTQYF. V is TRBV24-1 and J is TRBJ2-3; 9 bases line up with TRBD1. This CDR3 has 16 amino acids. The V gene's germline CDR1 is KGHDR and CDR2 SFDVKD.

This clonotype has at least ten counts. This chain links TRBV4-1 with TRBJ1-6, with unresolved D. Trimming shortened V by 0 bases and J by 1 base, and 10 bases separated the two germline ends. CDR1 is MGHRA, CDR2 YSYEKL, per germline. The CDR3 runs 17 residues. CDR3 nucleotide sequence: TGCGCCAGCAGCCAAGAGGTGGATAGGTCCTATAATTCACCCCTCCACTTT. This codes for CASSQEVDRSYNSPLHF.

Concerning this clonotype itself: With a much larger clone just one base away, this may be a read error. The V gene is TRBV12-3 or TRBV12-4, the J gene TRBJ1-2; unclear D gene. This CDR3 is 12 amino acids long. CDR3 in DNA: TGTGCCAGCAGTTCCGAGAACTATGGCTCCACCTTC. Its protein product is CASSSENYGSTF.

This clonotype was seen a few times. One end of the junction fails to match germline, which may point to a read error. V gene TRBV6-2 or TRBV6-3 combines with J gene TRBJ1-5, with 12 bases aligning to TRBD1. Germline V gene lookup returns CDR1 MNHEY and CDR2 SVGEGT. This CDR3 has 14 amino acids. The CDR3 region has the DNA TGTGCCAGCAGGGGGACAGGGGGCAAACAGCCCCAGCATTTT. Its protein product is CASRGTGGKQPQHF.